The source of this T cell receptor (beta chain) is a study of T cell changes during pregnancy in multiple sclerosis. Sequencing used immunoSEQ multiplex PCR; TCRdb keeps in-frame clones, though not all of them. This table has more than 35,000 clones, 92% appearing once. This clone was counted a few times. There are 15 residues in the CDR3. With 1 base clipped from V and 8 bases from J, the junction kept 7 bases outside the gene matches. Germline V CDR1 and CDR2: SGDLS, YYNGEE. The sequence was collected from a female donor with multiple sclerosis, enrolled in a pregnancy study. This material consisted of CD4+ T cells from peripheral blood mononuclear cells, taken in the third trimester of pregnancy. The chain combines TRBV9 with TRBJ2-1, with 9 positions matching TRBD2. CDR3 nucleotides: TGTGCCAGCAGCGTAATAGCGGGAGAACCACATGAGCAGTTCTTC. Protein product: CASSVIAGEPHEQFF.